Below, 27 T cell receptor beta chains from the same sample are listed, as sequenced in a study of T cell repertoires in cytomegalovirus infection. TCRdb reprocessed the reads with MiXCR, giving one entry per CDR3 protein. The sample includes 300,000 to 400,000 distinct CDR3 sequences, more than 8% of them seen just once. Sequencing was performed on PBMCs. These receptors all stem from a human donor in good health (CMV status not recorded). Some clones in this sample may be carry-over from other donors' samples.

A few counts support this clonotype. CDR3 protein: CASSRDSGGSAGANVLTF. The CDR3 region has the DNA TGTGCCAGCAGCCGGGATTCAGGGGGTTCCGCTGGGGCCAACGTCCTGACTTTC. The chain employs TRBV7-2 and TRBJ2-6; 7 bases align to TRBD1. Trimming cost V 5 bases and J 2 bases; bases outside gene matches: 12. The CDR3 is made up of 18 amino acids. CDR1 and CDR2 (germline): SGHTA, FQGNSA.

This clonotype was detected many times. J is TRBJ1-2 and V is TRBV6-1; no definite D call. Per the germline V gene, CDR1 is MNHNS and CDR2 is SASEGT. The CDR3 sequence is 14 residues long. The V and J ends lost 5 bases and 0 bases respectively, with 10 bases between them. The CDR3 is CASSSTLTNYGYTF. The CDR3 DNA reads as TGTGCCAGCAGTTCCACTCTGACTAACTATGGCTACACCTTC.

The chain is built from TRBV20-1 and TRBJ2-1; D uncertain. The CDR3 covers 13 residues. Germline assignment: CDR1 DFQATT and CDR2 SNEGSKA (reference sequence). V lost 8 bases, J lost 5 bases, and 16 bases lay in between. CDR3 sequence reads: CSTPRVGDNEQFF. As DNA, the CDR3 is TGCAGTACCCCCCGGGTTGGCGACAATGAGCAGTTCTTC.

CDR3 in DNA: TGTGCCAGCAGCTTTACCGGGACCAGGGGGCCCCTCCACTTT. This gives the protein CASSFTGTRGPLHF. J is TRBJ1-6 and V is TRBV7-9; 7 bases fit TRBD1. Germline CDR1 and CDR2: SEHNR and FQNEAQ (reference sequence). V shed 3 bases and J 13 bases; nucleotides not matched to a gene: 9. CDR3 size: 14 residues.

There are a few counts of this clonotype. The chain combines TRBV5-1 with TRBJ2-7; 8 bases line up with TRBD1. CDR1 is SGHRS and CDR2 is YFSETQ in the germline V gene. The CDR3 runs 16 residues. V shed 0 bases, J shed 5 bases, and the junction held 10 bases outside the gene matches. The CDR3 region is CASSLGGTGVPNEQYF. As DNA, the CDR3 is TGCGCCAGCAGCTTGGGTGGGACAGGAGTCCCCAACGAGCAGTACTTC. The entire variable domain, with the rest obtained from reference TRBV5-1 and TRBJ2-7, is as follows: KAGVTQTPRYLIKTRGQQVTLSCSPISGHRSVSWYQQTPGQGLQFLFEYFSETQRNKGNFPGRFSGRQFSNSRSEMNVSTLELGDSALYLCASSLGGTGVPNEQYFGPGTRLTVT.

In its sample, this clonotype was seen many times. The chain links TRBV7-2 to TRBJ1-4; the match to TRBD1 covers 7 bases. V dropped 1 base and J dropped 7; count of bases not matched to a gene: 3. This CDR3 has 14 amino acids. CDR1 SGHTA and CDR2 FQGNSA come from the germline V gene. The CDR3 is CASSLVRQGEKLFF. The CDR3 DNA follows: TGTGCCAGCAGCTTAGTCCGACAGGGTGAAAAACTGTTTTTT.

This clonotype has more than one count but fewer than ten. This chain connects TRBV7-9 to TRBJ2-7; unclear D gene. The germline V and J ends were trimmed by 0 bases and 5 bases, with 11 bases remaining between them. This CDR3 is 14 amino acids long. Germline CDR1 and CDR2: SEHNR and FQNEAQ (reference sequence). The CDR3 loop reads CASSLAKARDEQYF. CDR3 coding DNA: TGTGCCAGCAGCTTAGCGAAGGCAAGAGACGAGCAGTACTTC.

This clonotype was detected only a few times. This chain uses TRBV4-2 with TRBJ1-1, with no clear D. This CDR3 spans 14 amino acids. Trimming cost V 0 bases and J 8 bases, with 13 bases left between them. Germline loops: CDR1 LGHNA, CDR2 YNFKEQ. CDR3 coding DNA: TGTGCCAGCAGCCAAGATCGAATTGAGACAGAAGCTTTCTTT. This gives the protein CASSQDRIETEAFF.

The chain's CDR3 is CASSPTDRPETQYF. Here the CDR3 DNA reads TGTGCCAGCAGCCCTACGGACAGGCCAGAGACCCAGTACTTC. The rearrangement links TRBV7-3 to TRBJ2-5, with 7 bases that match TRBD1. J gave up 4 bases and V 5 bases, and 7 bases lay outside the gene matches. Germline loops: CDR1 SGHTA, CDR2 FQGTGA. This CDR3 is built from 14 residues.

The chain joins TRBV28 to TRBJ1-5; D may be TRBD1 (5 bases). The CDR3 spans 17 residues. Germline V gene lookup returns CDR1 MDHEN and CDR2 SYDVKM. Trimming pared 2 bases from V and 2 bases from J, leaving 16 bases between. The CDR3 sequence: CASSLPRGREGNQPQHF. Written as DNA, the CDR3 is TGTGCCAGCAGTTTACCCCGGGGCAGGGAGGGCAATCAGCCCCAGCATTTT.

The rearrangement joins TRBV6-2 or TRBV6-3 to TRBJ1-5, with a tentative D call TRBD1 (5 bases). Trimming cost V 8 bases and J 0 bases, with 11 bases left between them. Germline V gene sequence: CDR1 MNHEY, CDR2 SVGEGT. The CDR3 has 14 residues. The CDR3 region is CASWDPYSNQPQHF. The CDR3 nucleotides are TGTGCCAGCTGGGACCCCTATAGCAATCAGCCCCAGCATTTT.

This clonotype was observed a few times. The V gene is TRBV5-4, the J gene TRBJ1-2; D might be TRBD1 (6 bases). Deletions cut 1 base from V and 7 bases from J, with 17 bases between. CDR1 is SGHNT and CDR2 is YYREEE in the germline V gene (reference sequence). The CDR3 runs 15 residues. CDR3 coding DNA: TGTGCCAGCAGCTTGCCCGGGGGCGGGGTTCTTGGCTACACCTTC. Amino acid sequence: CASSLPGGGVLGYTF.

This clonotype was picked up a small number of times. The chain uses TRBV4-1 and TRBJ2-7, with 7 nucleotides matching TRBD1. In germline, CDR1 is MGHRA, CDR2 YSYEKL. The CDR3 extends over 15 amino acids. V was clipped by 1 base and J by 2 bases; unmatched bases: 5. CDR3 sequence reads: CASSQGQGQTYEQYF. Here the CDR3 DNA reads TGCGCCAGCAGCCAAGGACAGGGTCAAACCTACGAGCAGTACTTC.

There are a few counts of this clonotype. The genes are TRBV6-2 or TRBV6-3 and TRBJ2-2; the match to TRBD1 covers 9 bases. The V segment lost 2 bases and the J segment 3 bases; nucleotides outside the gene matches: 4. The CDR3 consists of 16 residues. Looked up from germline, CDR1 is MNHEY and CDR2 is SVGEGT. Here the CDR3 DNA reads TGTGCCAGCAGTTACCCGGACAGGGGTCACACCGGGGAGCTGTTTTTT. This encodes CASSYPDRGHTGELFF.

This clonotype showed up many times. The rearrangement joins TRBV7-2 to TRBJ1-2, with a weak D call TRBD1 (5 bases). With 0 bases removed from V and 8 bases from J, the gap between germline ends came to 16 bases. CDR3 length equals 15 residues. CDR1 and CDR2 (germline): SGHTA, FQGNSA. Here the CDR3 reads CASSLANGQGGGYTF. CDR3 sequence (DNA): TGTGCCAGCAGCTTAGCGAATGGGCAGGGAGGCGGCTACACCTTC.

This clonotype has a count of ten or more. The CDR3 nucleotides read TGTGCCAGTAGTATGGGGGACAGGGGGTTCAATCAGCCCCAGCATTTT. Translation gives CASSMGDRGFNQPQHF. The rearrangement links TRBV19 to TRBJ1-5; 11 bases match TRBD1. The V gene's germline CDR1 is LNHDA and CDR2 SQIVND (reference sequence). Trimming at V came to 3 bases and at J to 3 bases, leaving 4 bases not matched to a gene. CDR3 size: 16 residues.

This clonotype was seen at least ten times. J is TRBJ2-1 and V is TRBV7-3, with 9 bases identical to TRBD2. CDR3 size: 15 residues. Germline CDR1 SGHTA, CDR2 FQGTGA. Trimming at V came to 4 bases and at J to 7 bases, leaving 8 bases not matched to a gene. The DNA for the CDR3 is TGTGCCAGCAGCTCCTCATTAGCGGGGGCTAATGAGCAGTTCTTC. It yields the protein CASSSSLAGANEQFF.

A single count supports this clonotype. The V gene is TRBV12-3 or TRBV12-4, the J gene TRBJ1-5, with 10 bases fitting TRBD1. J gave up 3 bases and V 6 bases, and 5 bases lay outside the gene matches. CDR3 length equals 15 residues. CDR3 DNA sequence: TGTGCCAGCAGCCGGGGACAGGGGTACAATCAGCCCCAGCATTTT. Amino acids: CASSRGQGYNQPQHF.

This clonotype was seen repeatedly, ten times or more. The V call is TRBV7-2, the J call TRBJ1-6; D is perhaps TRBD1 (6 bases). Germline V gene data show CDR1 as SGHTA and CDR2 as FQGNSA. The CDR3 contains 15 residues. V shed 1 base and J shed 14 bases, with 18 bases lying between them. In DNA, the CDR3 is TGTGCCAGCAGCTTAGGCACAGGGCAGTCGGATTCCCTCCACTTT. Residues: CASSLGTGQSDSLHF.

The genes are TRBV11-2 and TRBJ2-2, with TRBD1 as a possible D gene (5 bases). CDR1 is SGHAT and CDR2 is FQNNGV in the germline V gene. V dropped 2 bases and J dropped 7 bases, with 11 bases sitting between them. The CDR3 sequence is 14 residues long. In DNA form, the CDR3 reads TGTGCCAGCAGCTTACAAGGGGCCGGCGGGGAGCTGTTTTTT. Translated: CASSLQGAGGELFF. The entire variable domain, with the rest obtained from reference TRBV11-2 and TRBJ2-2, is as follows: EAGVAQSPRYKIIEKRQSVAFWCNPISGHATLYWYQQILGQGPKLLIQFQNNGVVDDSQLPKDRFSAERLKGVDSTLKIQPAKLEDSAVYLCASSLQGAGGELFFGEGSRLTVL.

This clonotype was seen at least ten times. The chain recombines TRBV7-2 with TRBJ2-1; weak D call: TRBD2 (6 bases). The V and J ends lost 1 base and 10 bases respectively, with 17 bases between them. CDR3 size: 15 residues. Germline CDR1 reads SGHTA; CDR2 reads FQGNSA. The CDR3, as DNA: TGTGCCAGCAGCTTAGACGGAGGGAATTTAAAGGAGCAGTTCTTC. This codes for CASSLDGGNLKEQFF. The whole variable domain, filled in from reference TRBV7-2 and TRBJ2-1, reads GAGVSQSPSNKVTEKGKDVELRCDPISGHTALYWYRQSLGQGLEFLIYFQGNSAPDKSGLPSDRFSAERTGGSVSTLTIQRTQQEDSAVYLCASSLDGGNLKEQFFGPGTRLTVL.

This clonotype was counted many times. The chain combines TRBV7-2 with TRBJ2-4; maybe TRBD2 (5 bases). CDR3 length: 16 residues. Germline values: CDR1 SGHTA, CDR2 FQGNSA. Deletions cut 3 bases from V and 5 bases from J, with 17 bases between. The CDR3 DNA sequence: TGTGCCAGCAGCTTGCCTTCTGGGCTAGCAGAAAACATTCAGTACTTC. This sequence encodes CASSLPSGLAENIQYF.

The table lists this clonotype with a few counts. J is TRBJ2-6 and V is TRBV7-3; TRBD2 aligns across 8 bases. This CDR3 is 17 amino acids long. Germline values: CDR1 SGHTA, CDR2 FQGTGA. The trim removed 5 bases at V and 0 bases at J, leaving 6 bases unmatched. CDR3 amino acids: CASSPGGAVSGANVLTF. Written as DNA, the CDR3 is TGTGCCAGCAGCCCGGGGGGGGCAGTCTCTGGGGCCAACGTCCTGACTTTC.

The chain recombines TRBV7-2 with TRBJ1-3, with D maybe TRBD1 (5 bases). The CDR3 contains 15 residues. Germline V gives CDR1 SGHTA, CDR2 FQGNSA. Trimming took off 5 bases at V and 0 bases at J, with 11 bases between the two ends. The CDR3 nucleotides read TGTGCCAGCAGCCCCAGGGCCTTCTCTGGAAACACCATATATTTT. Its protein product is CASSPRAFSGNTIYF.

Many counts were recorded for this clonotype. The genes are TRBV7-8 and TRBJ2-6; D is uncertain. This CDR3 comprises 16 residues. Trimming shortened V by 5 bases and J by 0 bases, and 11 bases separated the two germline ends. CDR1 SGHVS and CDR2 FQNEAQ come from the germline V gene. CDR3 sequence (DNA): TGTGCCAGCAGCCACAACCCTCCCTCTGGGGCCAACGTCCTGACTTTC. Residues: CASSHNPPSGANVLTF.

This clonotype showed up many times. The chain is built from TRBV12-3 or TRBV12-4 and TRBJ2-1, with 12 bases that match TRBD2. CDR3 length equals 15 residues. V lost 9 bases to trimming and J lost 2 bases; unmatched junction nucleotides: 5. The CDR3 protein is CASTLAGGTYNEQFF. CDR3 bases: TGTGCCAGTACACTAGCGGGGGGAACCTACAATGAGCAGTTCTTC.

This clonotype was seen repeatedly, ten times or more. The V call is TRBV12-3 or TRBV12-4, the J call TRBJ1-2; D remains unclear. This CDR3 is built from 15 residues. V was cut by 7 bases and J by 1 base, with 16 bases left in between. The DNA of the CDR3 is TGTGCCAGCACCTTGGCGGCTGGATTTAACTATGGCTACACCTTC. Translating it yields CASTLAAGFNYGYTF.